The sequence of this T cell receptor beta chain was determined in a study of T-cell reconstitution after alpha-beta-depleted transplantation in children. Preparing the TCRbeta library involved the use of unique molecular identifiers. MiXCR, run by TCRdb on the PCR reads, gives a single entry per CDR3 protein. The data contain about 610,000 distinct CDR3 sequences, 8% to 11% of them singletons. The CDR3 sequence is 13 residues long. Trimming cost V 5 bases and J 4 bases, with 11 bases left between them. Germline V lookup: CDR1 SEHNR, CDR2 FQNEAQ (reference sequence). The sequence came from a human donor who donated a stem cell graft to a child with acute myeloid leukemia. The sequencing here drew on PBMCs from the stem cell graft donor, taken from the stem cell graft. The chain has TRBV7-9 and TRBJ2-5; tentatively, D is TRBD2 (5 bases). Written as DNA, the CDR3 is TGTGCCAGCAGCCCCAGAGAGGGAGAGACCCAGTACTTC. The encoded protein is CASSPREGETQYF. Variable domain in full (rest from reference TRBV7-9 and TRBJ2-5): DTGVSQNPRHKITKRGQNVTFRCDPISEHNRLYWYRQTLGQGPEFLTYFQNEAQLEKSRLLSDRFSAERPKGSFSTLEIQRTEQGDSAMYLCASSPREGETQYFGPGTRLLVL.